This T cell receptor (beta chain) was captured in a study of identical twins. TCRdb reprocessed the 5' RACE reads with MiXCR, giving one entry per CDR3 protein. The data contain 310,000 or so distinct CDR3 sequences, around 8.8% of them singletons. The CDR3 consists of 13 residues. Trimming shortened V by 3 bases and J by 3 bases, and 8 bases separated the two germline ends. This clonotype was seen repeatedly, ten times or more. The same data also contributed to another study, on yellow fever vaccine responses in identical twins.

The V call is TRBV12-3 or TRBV12-4, the J call TRBJ2-5; D is undetermined. What was sequenced was memory (CD45RO+) T cells sorted from blood. This sequence originates from a woman aged 18-29 years in good health. The CDR3 loop is CASSLVSEETQYF. Here the CDR3 DNA reads TGTGCCAGCAGTTTGGTCAGCGAAGAGACCCAGTACTTC.